The table lists the clone carrying this T cell receptor (beta chain) with a few counts. No antigen is known for it. The data are from a study of CD8 T cells in ankylosing spondylitis. The CDR3 extends over 13 amino acids. V dropped 5 bases and J dropped 6 bases, with 12 bases sitting between them. Germline-derived CDR1 and CDR2 are MNHEY and SMNVEV (reference sequence). Regarding the study as a whole: In ankylosing spondylitis blood, a motif of 7 to 9 highly homologous TCR beta variants appeared characteristic.

A single record per CDR3 protein comes from TCRdb applying MiXCR to the 5' RACE reads. Found here are 200,000 to 250,000 distinct CDR3 sequences, about a sixth of them singletons; the top ten hold roughly 43%. The rearrangement joins TRBV27 to TRBJ2-3, with D perhaps being TRBD1 or TRBD2 (5 bases each). Sequenced sample: blood, either unsorted or a sorted T cell fraction (not recorded which). The sequence came from a male donor with ankylosing spondylitis. CDR3 bases: TGTGCCAGCAGTCCGCTATGGGGGGATACGCAGTATTTT. Protein: CASSPLWGDTQYF.